The rows below give T cell receptor beta chains drawn from one sample of a study of early stage breast cancer tumors. Sequencing used immunoSEQ multiplex PCR; TCRdb keeps in-frame clones, though not all of them. The sample contains fewer than 90,000 clones, 79% of which appear only once. Sequences were obtained from blood. The receptor set was obtained from a person between 60 and 69 years old with breast cancer. CDR3s include the opening cysteine and the closing phenylalanine or tryptophan.

J gene: TRBJ2-5; V gene: TRBV9; CDR3 protein: CASSVGQRQETQYF
J gene: TRBJ2-2; V gene: TRBV7-8; CDR3 protein: CASSSLLGTGELFF
J gene: TRBJ2-1; V gene: TRBV5-4; CDR3 protein: CASRLLSGRSNEQFF
J gene: TRBJ2-2; V gene: TRBV19; CDR3 protein: CASSIGWENTGELFF
J gene: TRBJ1-2; V gene: TRBV28; CDR3 protein: CASTLDREGGYTF
J gene: TRBJ2-3; V gene: TRBV7-2; CDR3 protein: CASSLGGGLAGGLTDTQYF
J gene: TRBJ2-7; V gene: TRBV7-9; CDR3 protein: CASSFWTETTYEQYF
J gene: TRBJ1-5; V gene: TRBV2; CDR3 protein: CASVRGRNSNQPQHF
J gene: TRBJ2-4; V gene: TRBV28; CDR3 protein: CASSSGAKNIQYF
J gene: TRBJ2-2; V gene: TRBV9; CDR3 protein: CASSLEALTGELFF
J gene: TRBJ2-7; V gene: TRBV5-1; CDR3 protein: CASSLRGGGAQREQYF
J gene: TRBJ1-1; V gene: TRBV5-1; CDR3 protein: CASRQGRNTEAFF
J gene: TRBJ2-3; V gene: TRBV5-4; CDR3 protein: CASSSSSSTDTQYF
J gene: TRBJ1-2; V gene: TRBV28; CDR3 protein: CASSSPSQGYGYTF
J gene: TRBJ2-7; V gene: TRBV5-1; CDR3 protein: CASSVDKSREQYF
J gene: TRBJ2-1; V gene: TRBV27; CDR3 protein: CASKSIAGEQFF
J gene: TRBJ2-5; V gene: TRBV6-1; CDR3 protein: CASGRLASETQYF
J gene: TRBJ2-7; V gene: TRBV5-4; CDR3 protein: CASSRSGQGYEQYF
J gene: TRBJ2-7; V gene: TRBV6-5; CDR3 protein: CASATGESYEQYF
J gene: TRBJ2-5; V gene: TRBV19; CDR3 protein: CASSPMWGLRAQYF
J gene: TRBJ1-2; V gene: TRBV27; CDR3 protein: CASGTRVGGVPSGYGYTF
J gene: TRBJ2-2; V gene: TRBV10-3; CDR3 protein: CAIRSGDSGELFF
J gene: TRBJ2-7; V gene: TRBV19; CDR3 protein: CASSGGAEQYF
J gene: TRBJ1-1; V gene: TRBV14; CDR3 protein: CASSQDRRTEAFF
J gene: TRBJ2-7; V gene: TRBV4-2; CDR3 protein: CASSQTTTGEQYF
J gene: TRBJ1-5; V gene: TRBV19; CDR3 protein: CASSVGRGSNQPQHF
J gene: TRBJ1-1; V gene: TRBV30; CDR3 protein: CAWSMDGNTEAFF
J gene: TRBJ2-3; V gene: TRBV28; CDR3 protein: CASSLPILGANTDTQYF
J gene: TRBJ1-2; V gene: TRBV28; CDR3 protein: CASSSGTDYGYTF
J gene: TRBJ1-4; V gene: TRBV5-1; CDR3 protein: CASSLRQATNEKLFF
J gene: TRBJ1-6; V gene: TRBV11-2; CDR3 protein: CASSLDLGARRALHF
J gene: TRBJ1-1; V gene: TRBV2; CDR3 protein: CASISPERTPAFF
J gene: TRBJ2-3; V gene: TRBV29-1; CDR3 protein: CSVEDLGQPPAGASTDTQYF
J gene: TRBJ2-7; V gene: TRBV5-1; CDR3 protein: CASSSRDRGSYEQYF
J gene: TRBJ1-2; V gene: TRBV7-9; CDR3 protein: CASSPRTTNYGYTF
J gene: TRBJ2-1; V gene: TRBV10-3; CDR3 protein: CAISLGEGRDNEQFF
J gene: TRBJ2-2; V gene: TRBV29-1; CDR3 protein: CSVISQGFGANTGELFF
J gene: TRBJ2-4; V gene: TRBV4-2; CDR3 protein: CASSPEGTSGSELAKNIQYF
J gene: TRBJ2-3; V gene: TRBV27; CDR3 protein: CASSPLAGGVDTQYF
J gene: TRBJ2-1; V gene: TRBV4-1; CDR3 protein: CASSQAADFLNEQFF